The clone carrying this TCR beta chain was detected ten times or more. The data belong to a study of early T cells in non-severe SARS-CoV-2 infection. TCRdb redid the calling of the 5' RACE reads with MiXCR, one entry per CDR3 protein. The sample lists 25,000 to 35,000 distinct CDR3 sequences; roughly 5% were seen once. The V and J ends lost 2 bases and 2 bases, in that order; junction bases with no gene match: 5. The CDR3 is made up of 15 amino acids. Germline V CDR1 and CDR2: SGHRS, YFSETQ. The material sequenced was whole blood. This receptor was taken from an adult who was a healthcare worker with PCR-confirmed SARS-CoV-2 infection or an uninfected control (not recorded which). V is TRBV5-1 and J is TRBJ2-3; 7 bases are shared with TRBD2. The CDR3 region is CASSLSGIFTDTQYF. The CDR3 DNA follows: TGCGCCAGCAGCTTAAGCGGGATCTTCACAGATACGCAGTATTTT.